These 4 T cell receptor beta chains share one sample of origin, sequenced in a study of blood T cell repertoires in COVID-19. Method: immunoSEQ multiplex PCR; TCRdb's copy keeps in-frame clones and lacks some. The table includes 100,000 to 150,000 clones, about 85% detected once. Sequencing was performed on peripheral blood. The receptor source for this set is an elderly man with active or convalescent COVID-19.

V usage is TRBV6-2 or TRBV6-3 and J usage is TRBJ2-7, with 7 bases fitting TRBD2. This CDR3 is built from 12 residues. CDR1 is MNHEY, CDR2 SVGEGT, per germline. V lost 6 bases and J lost 7; bases outside the gene matches: 6. The CDR3 is CASSSLGLEQYF. The DNA of the CDR3 is TGTGCCAGCAGCTCCCTGGGACTAGAGCAGTACTTC.

The chain uses TRBV19 and TRBJ2-3; TRBD2 matches 7 bases. Looked up from germline, CDR1 is LNHDA and CDR2 is SQIVND (reference sequence). The length of the CDR3 is 16 residues. V dropped 5 bases and J dropped 0; count of bases not matched to a gene: 8. The CDR3 protein is CASSLGTTPSTDTQYF. The DNA of the CDR3 is TGTGCCAGTAGTTTGGGGACTACACCTAGCACAGATACGCAGTATTTT.

The CDR3 DNA reads TGCGCCAGCAGAAAGGAGAGTAGCACAGATACGCAGTATTTT. Translation gives CASRKESSTDTQYF. The V call is TRBV5-1, the J call TRBJ2-3; D not certain. The germline CDR1 and CDR2 sequences are SGHRS and YFSETQ. This CDR3 spans 14 amino acids. Trimming removed 5 bases at V and 0 bases at J, with 10 bases between.

J is TRBJ1-5 and V is TRBV30, with D possibly matching TRBD1 (5 bases). V was shortened by 3 bases and J by 4 bases, with 13 bases between the two germline ends. Germline values: CDR1 GTSNPN, CDR2 SVGIG (reference sequence). The CDR3 consists of 14 residues. The CDR3 sequence: CAWSAAGGNQPQHF. The CDR3 nucleotides read TGTGCCTGGAGCGCCGCCGGGGGGAATCAGCCCCAGCATTTT. Drawing the rest from reference TRBV30 and TRBJ1-5, the complete variable domain is SQTIHQWPATLVQPVGSPLSLECTVEGTSNPNLYWYRQAAGRGLQLLFYSVGIGQISSEVPQNLSASRPQDRQFILSSKKLLLSDSGFYLCAWSAAGGNQPQHFGDGTRLSIL.